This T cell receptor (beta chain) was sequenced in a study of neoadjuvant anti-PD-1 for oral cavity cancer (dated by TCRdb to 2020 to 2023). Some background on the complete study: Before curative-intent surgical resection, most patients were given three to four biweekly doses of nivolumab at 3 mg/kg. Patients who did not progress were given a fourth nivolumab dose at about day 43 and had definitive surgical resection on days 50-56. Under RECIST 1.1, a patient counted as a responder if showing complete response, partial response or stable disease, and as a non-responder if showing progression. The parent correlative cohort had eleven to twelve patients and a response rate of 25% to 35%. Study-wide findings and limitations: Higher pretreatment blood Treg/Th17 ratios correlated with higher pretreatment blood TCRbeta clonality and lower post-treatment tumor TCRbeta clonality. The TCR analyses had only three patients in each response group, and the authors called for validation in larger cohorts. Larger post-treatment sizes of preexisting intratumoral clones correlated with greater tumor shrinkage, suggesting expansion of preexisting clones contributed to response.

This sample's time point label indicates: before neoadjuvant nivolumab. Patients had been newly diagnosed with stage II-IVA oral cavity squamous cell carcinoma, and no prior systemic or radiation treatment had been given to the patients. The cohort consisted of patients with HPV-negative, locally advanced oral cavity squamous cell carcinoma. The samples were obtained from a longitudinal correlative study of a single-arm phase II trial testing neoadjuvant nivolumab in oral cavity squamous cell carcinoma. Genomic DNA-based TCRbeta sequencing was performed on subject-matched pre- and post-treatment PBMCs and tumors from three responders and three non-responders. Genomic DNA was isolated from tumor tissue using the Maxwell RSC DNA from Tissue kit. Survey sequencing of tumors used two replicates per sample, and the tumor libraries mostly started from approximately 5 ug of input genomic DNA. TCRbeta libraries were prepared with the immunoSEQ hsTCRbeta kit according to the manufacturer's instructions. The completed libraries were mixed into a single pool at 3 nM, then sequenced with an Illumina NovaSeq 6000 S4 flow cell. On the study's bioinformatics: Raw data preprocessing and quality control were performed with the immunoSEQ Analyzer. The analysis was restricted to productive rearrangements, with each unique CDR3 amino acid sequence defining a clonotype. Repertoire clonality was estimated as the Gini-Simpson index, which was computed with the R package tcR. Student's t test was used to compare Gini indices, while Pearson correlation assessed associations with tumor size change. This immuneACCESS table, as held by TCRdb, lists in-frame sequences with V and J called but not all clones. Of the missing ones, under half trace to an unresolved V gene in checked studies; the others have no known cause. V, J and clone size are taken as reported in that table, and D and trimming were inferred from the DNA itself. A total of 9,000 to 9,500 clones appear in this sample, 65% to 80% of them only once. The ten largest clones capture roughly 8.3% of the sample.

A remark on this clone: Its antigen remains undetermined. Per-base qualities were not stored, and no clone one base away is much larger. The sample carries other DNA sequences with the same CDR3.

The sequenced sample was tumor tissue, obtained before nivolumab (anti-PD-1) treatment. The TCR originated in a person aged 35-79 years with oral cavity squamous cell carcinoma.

This receptor carries the CDR3 CASSFGGTNTGELFF. In nucleotides, the sequence is TGCGCCAGCAGCTTTGGCGGGACGAACACCGGGGAGCTGTTTTTT. The rearranged segments are TRBV5-1 and TRBJ2-2, and TRBD2 may be the D gene, going by 6 matching bases. CDR1 SGHRS and CDR2 YFSETQ are derived from the germline V gene. Trimming takes 2 bases from V and 0 bases from J, and the germline ends sit 8 bases apart. From cysteine to phenylalanine, the CDR3 is 15 amino acids long. The only DNA kept is the CDR3, 45 bases in frame from the first base. Extended through the reference TRBV5-1 and TRBJ2-2 proteins, this CDR3 yields the full variable domain: KAGVTQTPRYLIKTRGQQVTLSCSPISGHRSVSWYQQTPGQGLQFLFEYFSETQRNKGNFPGRFSGRQFSNSRSEMNVSTLELGDSALYLCASSFGGTNTGELFFGEGSRLTVL.